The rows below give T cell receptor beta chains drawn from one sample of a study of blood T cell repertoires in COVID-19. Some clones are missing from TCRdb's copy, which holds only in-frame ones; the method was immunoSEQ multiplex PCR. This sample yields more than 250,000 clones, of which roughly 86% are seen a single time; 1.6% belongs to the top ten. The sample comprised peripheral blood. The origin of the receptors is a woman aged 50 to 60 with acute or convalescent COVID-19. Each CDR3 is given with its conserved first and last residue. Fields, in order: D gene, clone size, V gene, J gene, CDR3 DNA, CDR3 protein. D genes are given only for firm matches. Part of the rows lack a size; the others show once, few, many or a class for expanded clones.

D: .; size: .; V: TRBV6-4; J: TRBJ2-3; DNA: TGTGCCAGCAGTGATAGCGGTTATAGCACAGATACGCAGTATTTT; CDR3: CASSDSGYSTDTQYF
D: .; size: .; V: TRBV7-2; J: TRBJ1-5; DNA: TGTGCCAGCAGCTTGCGAGCAGGGAACTTCAATCAGCCCCAGCATTTT; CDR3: CASSLRAGNFNQPQHF
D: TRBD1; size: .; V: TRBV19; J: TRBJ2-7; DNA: TGTGCCAGTAATCAACACAGGGGCCAGCAGCAGTACTTC; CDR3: CASNQHRGQQQYF
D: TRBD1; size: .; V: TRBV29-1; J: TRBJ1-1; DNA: TGCAGCGTAGAACAGGGGACCCGAACTGAAGCTTTCTTT; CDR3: CSVEQGTRTEAFF
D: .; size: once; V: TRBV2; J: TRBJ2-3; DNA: TGTGCCAGCAGTGAAGTGGCTGGTACGCAGTATTTT; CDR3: CASSEVAGTQYF
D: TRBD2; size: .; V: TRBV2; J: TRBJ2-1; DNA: TGTGCCAGCAGCGTAGCGGGAGGGTCCTACAATGAGCAGTTCTTC; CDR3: CASSVAGGSYNEQFF
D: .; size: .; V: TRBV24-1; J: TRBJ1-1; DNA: TGTGCCACCAGTGATCGAGGCACTGAAGCTTTCTTT; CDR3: CATSDRGTEAFF
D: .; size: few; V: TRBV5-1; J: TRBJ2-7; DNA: TGCGCCAGCAGCGGAGAGGTTCCCTACGAGCAGTACTTC; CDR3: CASSGEVPYEQYF
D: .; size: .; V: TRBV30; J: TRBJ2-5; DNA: TGTGCCTGGAGTGTACGGCAGGTGTCCCAGTACTTC; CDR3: CAWSVRQVSQYF
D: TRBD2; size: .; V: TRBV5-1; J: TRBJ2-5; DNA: TGCGCCAGCAGCCCAACTAGCGCTTCGAAGGAGGAGACCCAGTACTTC; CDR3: CASSPTSASKEETQYF
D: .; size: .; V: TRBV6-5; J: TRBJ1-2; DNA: TGTGCCAGCAGTTTAAAACCGGGGGGTTCTAGGAACGGCTACACCTTC; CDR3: CASSLKPGGSRNGYTF
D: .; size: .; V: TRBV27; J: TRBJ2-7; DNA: TGTGCCAGCAGTCTCTACGTCTCCTACGAGCAGTACTTC; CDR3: CASSLYVSYEQYF
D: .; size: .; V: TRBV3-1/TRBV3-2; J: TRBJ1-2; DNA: TGTGCCAGCAGCCAAGATACAGGCAACTATGGCTACACCTTC; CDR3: CASSQDTGNYGYTF
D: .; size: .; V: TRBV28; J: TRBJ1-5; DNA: TGTGCCAGCAGTTTATGGAGGTCGGGCAATCAGCCCCAGCATTTT; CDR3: CASSLWRSGNQPQHF
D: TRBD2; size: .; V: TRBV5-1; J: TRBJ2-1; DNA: TGCGCCAGCAGCTTGCTGAGTAGCGGGGTCAATGAGCAGTTCTTC; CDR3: CASSLLSSGVNEQFF
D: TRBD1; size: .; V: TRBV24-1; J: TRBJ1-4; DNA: TGTGCCACCAGTGAACGTCCCGGGACAGGGCTTGATAATGAAAAACTGTTTTTT; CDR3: CATSERPGTGLDNEKLFF
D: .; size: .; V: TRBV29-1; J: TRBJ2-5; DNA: TGCAGCCCACCCAGTTTCGGGGAGCCGCAAGAGACCCAGTACTTC; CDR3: CSPPSFGEPQETQYF
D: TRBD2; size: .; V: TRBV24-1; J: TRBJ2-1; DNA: TGTGCCACCAGTGACGCGACTAGCGGGGTCTCCTACAATGAGCAGTTCTTC; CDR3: CATSDATSGVSYNEQFF
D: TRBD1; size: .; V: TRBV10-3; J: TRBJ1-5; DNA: TGTGCCATCAGAGACAGGGAGGGCAATCAGCCCCAGCATTTT; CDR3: CAIRDREGNQPQHF
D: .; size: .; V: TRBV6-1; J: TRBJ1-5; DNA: TGTGCCAGCAGTGAAAGGAGAGACCATAGCAATCAGCCCCAGCATTTT; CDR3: CASSERRDHSNQPQHF
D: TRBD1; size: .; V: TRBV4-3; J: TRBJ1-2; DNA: TGCGCCAGCAGCCGATCACCGGGACAGAACTATGGCTACACCTTC; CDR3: CASSRSPGQNYGYTF
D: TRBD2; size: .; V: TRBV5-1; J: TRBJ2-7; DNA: TGCGCCAGCAGCCCCCGCGGGGGTTCCGACGAGCAGTACTTC; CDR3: CASSPRGGSDEQYF
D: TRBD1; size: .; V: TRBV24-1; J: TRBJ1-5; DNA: TGTGCCACCAGGCCCACTTCCGGGACAGGGTTGCGTGGTAGCAATCAGCCCCAGCATTTT; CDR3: CATRPTSGTGLRGSNQPQHF
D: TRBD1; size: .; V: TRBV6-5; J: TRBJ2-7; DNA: TGTGCCAGCAGTAGACAGGGGGTATTAATGGGTGAGCAGTACTTC; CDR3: CASSRQGVLMGEQYF
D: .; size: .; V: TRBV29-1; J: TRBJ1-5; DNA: TGCAGCGTCGGACATAATAATCAGCCCCAGCATTTT; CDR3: CSVGHNNQPQHF
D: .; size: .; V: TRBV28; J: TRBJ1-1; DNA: TGTGCCAGCAGTTTATGGGTAGGACAGATGAACACTGAAGCTTTCTTT; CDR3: CASSLWVGQMNTEAFF
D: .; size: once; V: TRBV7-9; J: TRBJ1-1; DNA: TGTGCCAGCAGCTTCCCTGGAGAGGCTGAAGCTTTCTTT; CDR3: CASSFPGEAEAFF
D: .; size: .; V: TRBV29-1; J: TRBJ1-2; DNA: TGCAGCGTTGAGCCCGGGGGGAACTATGGCTACACCTTC; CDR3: CSVEPGGNYGYTF
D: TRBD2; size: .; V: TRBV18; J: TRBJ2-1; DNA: TGTGCCAGCTCACTGCGGGAGGGCTACAATGAGCAGTTCTTC; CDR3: CASSLREGYNEQFF
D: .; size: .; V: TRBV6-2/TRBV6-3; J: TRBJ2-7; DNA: TGTGCCAGCAGTTACGTGGGACTCCTAATCCGACAGCAGTACTTC; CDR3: CASSYVGLLIRQQYF
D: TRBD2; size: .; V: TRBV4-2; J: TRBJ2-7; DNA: TGTGCCAGCAGCCACGATACGACGACTAGCCTCGCCTACGAGCAGTACTTC; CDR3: CASSHDTTTSLAYEQYF
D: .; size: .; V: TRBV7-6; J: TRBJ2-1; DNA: TGTGCCAGCAGCTTAGCGCTGAGTAATGAGCAGTTCTTC; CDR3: CASSLALSNEQFF
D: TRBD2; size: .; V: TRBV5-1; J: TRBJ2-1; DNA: TGCGCCAGCAGTCCTACTAGCGGTAGCTCCTACAATGAGCAGTTCTTC; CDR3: CASSPTSGSSYNEQFF
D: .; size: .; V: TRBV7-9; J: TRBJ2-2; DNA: TGTGCCAGCAGTCTCGGGGGAAGCAGTCTTACCGGGGAGCTGTTTTTT; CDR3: CASSLGGSSLTGELFF
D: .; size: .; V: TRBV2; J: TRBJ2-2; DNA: TGTGCCAGCAGACCAGGGAACACCGGGGAGCTGTTTTTT; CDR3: CASRPGNTGELFF
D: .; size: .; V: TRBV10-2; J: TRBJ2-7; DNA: TGCGCCAGCAGTGATCCGAGAGTAACCTACGAGCAGTACTTC; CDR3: CASSDPRVTYEQYF
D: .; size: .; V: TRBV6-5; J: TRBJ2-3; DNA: TGTGCCAGCAGTTACTTAGGACAGCCCACAGATACGCAGTATTTT; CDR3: CASSYLGQPTDTQYF
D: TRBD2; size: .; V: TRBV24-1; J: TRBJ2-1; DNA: TGTGCCACCAGTGACCCCCAGCCGGGAGGGAATGAGCAGTTCTTC; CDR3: CATSDPQPGGNEQFF
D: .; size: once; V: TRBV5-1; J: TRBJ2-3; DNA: TGCGCCAGCAGCCATAAACAGGTCCCTCCCACAGATACGCAGTATTTT; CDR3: CASSHKQVPPTDTQYF
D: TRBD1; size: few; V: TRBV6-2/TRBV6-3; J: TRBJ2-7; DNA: TGTGCCAGCAGTTACGAGGTGGGACAGGTAAACTACGAGCAGTACTTC; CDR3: CASSYEVGQVNYEQYF
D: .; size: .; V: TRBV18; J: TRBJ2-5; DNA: TGTGCCAGCTCACCAATTCCAGGGGTAGAGACCCAGTACTTC; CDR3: CASSPIPGVETQYF